The next 20 T cell receptor beta chains were all read from a single sample in a study of identical twins. TCRdb reprocessed the 5' RACE reads via MiXCR and lists one record per CDR3 protein. In the table there are about 690,000 distinct CDR3 sequences, over 20% of which are singletons. These data were also filed under a second study, of T cells expressing NK-cell markers.

Source material: PBMCs. The receptors come from a woman younger than 30 in good health.

There are many counts of this clonotype. This chain links TRBV3-1 with TRBJ2-3; D not certain. V was clipped by 0 bases and J by 4 bases, with 5 bases between them. Germline V gives CDR1 LGHDT, CDR2 YNNKEL (reference sequence). The CDR3 is 13 residues long. The CDR3 DNA reads TGTGCCAGCAGCCAAGATCACGCAGATACGCAGTATTTT. Protein: CASSQDHADTQYF.

The chain couples TRBV7-7 to TRBJ2-3; no clear D. This CDR3 is built from 13 residues. V shed 5 bases and J shed 2 bases, with 8 bases lying between them. Germline V CDR1 and CDR2: SSHAT, FNYEAQ (reference sequence). The CDR3 DNA reads TGTGCCAGCAGCGCCACCCACACAGATACGCAGTATTTT. The encoded protein is CASSATHTDTQYF.

V is TRBV9 and J is TRBJ2-1, with unresolved D. The CDR3 runs 13 residues. V lost 1 base and J 4 bases, leaving 6 bases between the germline ends. Germline V gene data show CDR1 as SGDLS and CDR2 as YYNGEE. The CDR3, as DNA: TGTGCCAGCAGCGTAAGTCTGTACAATGAGCAGTTCTTC. Its translation: CASSVSLYNEQFF. The full variable domain, its missing parts supplied by reference TRBV9 and TRBJ2-1, is DSGVTQTPKHLITATGQRVTLRCSPRSGDLSVYWYQQSLDQGLQFLIQYYNGEERAKGNILERFSAQQFPDLHSELNLSSLELGDSALYFCASSVSLYNEQFFGPGTRLTVL.

The chain links TRBV10-1 to TRBJ2-1; 11 bases align to TRBD2. The germline V gene has CDR1 WNHNN and CDR2 SYGVQD (reference sequence). V shed 4 bases, J shed 10 bases, and the junction held 6 bases outside the gene matches. The CDR3 extends over 14 amino acids. The CDR3 here is CASSGGLAVGEQFF. Written as DNA, the CDR3 is TGCGCCAGCAGTGGGGGACTAGCGGTCGGGGAGCAGTTCTTC.

This clonotype has just a few counts. The V call is TRBV12-3 or TRBV12-4, the J call TRBJ2-1; D ambiguous. CDR3 length: 14 residues. The ends were cut back, 1 base at V and 5 bases at J, with 9 bases in the middle. The CDR3 region has the DNA TGTGCCAGCAGTTTAGAGGTGGCAGACAATGAGCAGTTCTTC. This sequence encodes CASSLEVADNEQFF.

This sequence joins TRBV7-9 and TRBJ2-5, with unresolved D. Germline CDR1 and CDR2: SEHNR and FQNEAQ (reference sequence). With 5 bases removed from V and 2 bases from J, the gap between germline ends came to 12 bases. The CDR3 sequence is 14 residues long. CDR3 protein: CASSPKLSQETQYF. The DNA for the CDR3 is TGTGCCAGCAGCCCCAAATTGAGTCAAGAGACCCAGTACTTC.

The chain couples TRBV2 to TRBJ2-3; 12 bases line up with TRBD2. Losses at the gene ends were 8 bases for V and 3 bases for J; bases not matched to a gene: 15. From germline, CDR1 is SNHLY and CDR2 FYNNEI. The CDR3 is 18 residues long. This chain's CDR3 is CASQLETPSGGATDTQYF. The CDR3 DNA is TGTGCCAGCCAACTCGAGACCCCTAGCGGGGGGGCGACAGATACGCAGTATTTT.

This clonotype was seen only once. The chain uses TRBV3-1 and TRBJ2-1, with D uncertain. Germline V lookup: CDR1 LGHDT, CDR2 YNNKEL (reference sequence). Trimming stripped 0 bases from V and 2 bases from J, with 11 bases between. This CDR3 has 16 amino acids. The CDR3 coding sequence is TGTGCCAGCAGCCAAGATGCACACCGCGCCTACAATGAGCAGTTCTTC. This sequence encodes CASSQDAHRAYNEQFF.

This clonotype has a count of ten or more. One end of the junction fails to match germline, which may point to a read error. This chain uses TRBV5-1 with TRBJ2-1; D is ambiguous. In germline, CDR1 is SGHRS, CDR2 YFSETQ. The CDR3 has 11 residues. The CDR3 region has the DNA TGTGCCAGCAGCCTTTGGAATGAGCAGTTCTTC. Amino acids: CASSLWNEQFF.

The chain couples TRBV3-1 to TRBJ2-7, with 7 positions matching TRBD2. This CDR3 comprises 13 residues. Germline CDR1 LGHDT, CDR2 YNNKEL (reference sequence). J lost 5 bases, V lost 4 bases, and 5 bases had no gene match. DNA for the CDR3: TGTGCCAGCAGCCCGTGGACTAGTGACGAGCAGTACTTC. Encoded protein: CASSPWTSDEQYF.

The V call is TRBV7-2, the J call TRBJ2-1, with 11 bases aligning to TRBD2. This CDR3 spans 16 amino acids. With V trimmed by 3 bases and J by 5 bases, 6 bases remained unmatched. Germline assignment: CDR1 SGHTA and CDR2 FQGNSA. The CDR3 loop reads CASSLLAGGQNNEQFF. The CDR3 nucleotides are TGTGCCAGCAGCTTGCTAGCGGGGGGCCAAAACAATGAGCAGTTCTTC. The variable domain in full, completed from reference TRBV7-2 and TRBJ2-1, reads GAGVSQSPSNKVTEKGKDVELRCDPISGHTALYWYRQSLGQGLEFLIYFQGNSAPDKSGLPSDRFSAERTGGSVSTLTIQRTQQEDSAVYLCASSLLAGGQNNEQFFGPGTRLTVL.

V gene TRBV7-2 combines with J gene TRBJ2-5; no clear D gene. This CDR3 region has 13 residues. Germline CDR1 SGHTA, CDR2 FQGNSA. Trimming removed 4 bases from V and 4 bases from J, with 10 bases in between. CDR3 region: CASSSSNRETQYF. Here the CDR3 DNA reads TGTGCCAGCAGCTCCAGCAACCGAGAGACCCAGTACTTC.

This sequence joins TRBV7-9 and TRBJ2-5; TRBD2 matches at 11 bases. The CDR3 contains 15 residues. Germline CDR1 and CDR2: SEHNR and FQNEAQ (reference sequence). Unmatched junction bases numbered 7, after V lost 5 bases and J lost 5 bases. CDR3 sequence: CASSRSSGRLETQYF. The CDR3 DNA reads TGTGCCAGCAGCCGTTCTAGCGGGAGGCTCGAGACCCAGTACTTC.

The chain employs TRBV27 and TRBJ2-1; D perhaps matches TRBD2 (6 bases). The germline V gene has CDR1 MNHEY and CDR2 SMNVEV (reference sequence). V shed 2 bases and J shed 9 bases, with 26 bases lying between them. The CDR3 length is 18 residues. The CDR3: CASSLLSLVRATGVEQFF. CDR3 bases: TGTGCCAGCAGTTTACTTTCCTTGGTCCGGGCGACGGGGGTTGAGCAGTTCTTC.

This clonotype was seen more than once but under ten times. The J gene is TRBJ2-7, the V gene TRBV12-3 or TRBV12-4, with D possibly matching TRBD1 (6 bases). Deletions cut 6 bases from V and 5 bases from J, with 14 bases between. The CDR3 is made up of 13 amino acids. The CDR3 protein is CASSSGTFDEQYF. As DNA, the CDR3 is TGTGCCAGCAGCTCCGGGACATTCGACGAGCAGTACTTC.

For this clonotype: A much larger clone lies one base from this, so it may be a read error. The CDR3 reads CASSLGILSTETQYF. The CDR3 DNA is TGTGCCAGCAGTTTAGGCATCCTGTCTACGGAGACCCAGTACTTC. The rearrangement uses TRBV12-3 or TRBV12-4 and TRBJ2-5; D gene unclear. The ends were cut back, 1 base at V and 5 bases at J, with 14 bases in the middle. The CDR3 runs to 15 residues.

This clonotype was seen a few times. V and J are TRBV12-3 or TRBV12-4 and TRBJ2-1; D is unresolved. Trimming took off 2 bases at V and 9 bases at J, with 17 bases between the two ends. There are 15 residues in the CDR3. The CDR3 DNA reads as TGTGCCAGCAGTTTACTAGTTTTAACCGGTAGTGAGCAGTTCTTC. Translated, it gives CASSLLVLTGSEQFF.

This clonotype has just a few counts. The J gene is TRBJ1-1, the V gene TRBV2; no reliable D call. Looked up from germline, CDR1 is SNHLY and CDR2 is FYNNEI. Trimming removed 6 bases from V and 8 bases from J, with 13 bases in between. The CDR3 is made up of 12 amino acids. CDR3 region: CASSGQRFEAFF. The CDR3 DNA is TGTGCCAGCAGCGGCCAGAGATTCGAAGCTTTCTTT.

The chain uses TRBV5-1 and TRBJ2-7; 9 bases are shared with TRBD1. The CDR3 is 15 amino acids. The junction had 10 bases not matched to a gene; V was cut back by 4 bases and J by 5 bases. In germline, CDR1 is SGHRS, CDR2 YFSETQ. The CDR3: CASSRTGTGPHEQYF. The CDR3 DNA reads as TGCGCCAGCAGCAGAACCGGGACAGGGCCCCACGAGCAGTACTTC.

This clonotype was counted at least ten times. The CDR3 DNA sequence: TGCAGTGCTAAAAAGGGACGCTGGAACTATGGCTACACCTTC. It codes for CSAKKGRWNYGYTF. The rearrangement links TRBV20-1 to TRBJ1-2, with D possibly matching TRBD1 (5 bases). V lost 4 bases to trimming and J lost 2 bases, with 14 bases between them. Germline CDR1 is DFQATT and CDR2 is SNEGSKA (reference sequence). The CDR3 consists of 14 residues.